The entry below gives a single T cell receptor (beta chain) sequence along with its context. Its target is unknown. Generation of TCR beta cDNA was performed by 5'RACE template switching incorporating UMIs. TCRdb re-called the 5' RACE reads and gives one entry per CDR3 protein, without DNA. This listing includes hundreds of thousands of distinct CDR3 sequences. This record comes from a study of T cells expressing NK-cell markers. Looking at the study overall: Source material for TCR beta repertoires consisted of sorted CD3+CD56+NKG2C+, CD3+CD56+NKG2C- and CD3+CD56-NKG2C+ T cells.

The CDR3 contains 14 residues. Germline lookup yields CDR1 MNHEY and CDR2 SMNVEV (reference sequence). Whole-study results and caveats: One observes that, in a handful of donors, these clonotypes were also the leading ones within the CD3+CD56-NKG2C+ fraction.

Sequencing was carried out using blood T cells: a sorted CD56 or NKG2C T cell subset, CD4+ or CD8+ T cells, or bulk PBMC T cells (not recorded which). The sequence came from a woman between 18 and 69 years old in good health. The chain employs TRBV27 and TRBJ1-2; TCRdb's D call of TRBD1 is untestable without DNA. The CDR3: CASSPGWANYGYTF.